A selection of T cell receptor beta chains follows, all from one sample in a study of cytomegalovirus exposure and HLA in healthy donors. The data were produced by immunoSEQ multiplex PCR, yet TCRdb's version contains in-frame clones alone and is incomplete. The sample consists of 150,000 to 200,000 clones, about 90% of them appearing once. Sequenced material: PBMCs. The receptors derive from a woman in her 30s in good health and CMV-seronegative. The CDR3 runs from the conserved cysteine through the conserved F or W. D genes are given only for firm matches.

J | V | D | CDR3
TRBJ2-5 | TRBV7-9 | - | CASRRVTSGETQYF
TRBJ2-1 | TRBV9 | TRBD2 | CASSPRNGLAGTNEQFF
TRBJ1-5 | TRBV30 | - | CAWSSQANQPQHF
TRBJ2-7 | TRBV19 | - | CASSIVGGTYEQYF
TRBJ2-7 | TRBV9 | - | CASSVRTDSYEQYF
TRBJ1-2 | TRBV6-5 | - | CASSRPGGLTFGYTF
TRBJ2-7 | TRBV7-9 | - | CASSHGSYEQYF
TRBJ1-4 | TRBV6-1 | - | CASSGRFRGEKLFF
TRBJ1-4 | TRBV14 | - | CASSQVGAQNEKLFF
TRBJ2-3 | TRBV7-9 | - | CASSLGELGSSDTQYF
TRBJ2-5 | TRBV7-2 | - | CASSYSGETQYF
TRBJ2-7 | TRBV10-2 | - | CASREPGSYEQYF
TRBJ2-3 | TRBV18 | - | CASSPLFGTQYF
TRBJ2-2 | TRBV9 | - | CASSVRPQGEATGELFF
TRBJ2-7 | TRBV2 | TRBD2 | CASSEWGAGGGYEQYF
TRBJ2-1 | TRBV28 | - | CASSYFNEQFF
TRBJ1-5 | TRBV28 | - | CASRSTILWTSF
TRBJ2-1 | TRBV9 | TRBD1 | CASSTAGTGGFRGEQFF
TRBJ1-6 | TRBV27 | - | CASSLSTPDPMALHF
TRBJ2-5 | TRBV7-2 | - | CASSFYGAQETQYF
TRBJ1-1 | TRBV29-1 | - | CSVEELAWTANTEAFF
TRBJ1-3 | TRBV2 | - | CASSGQSGNTIYF
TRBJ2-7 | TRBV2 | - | CASSEEPGQFYEQYF
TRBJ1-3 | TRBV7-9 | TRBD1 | CASRKTGGSGNTIYF
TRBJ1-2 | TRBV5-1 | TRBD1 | CASSGRTGPEGYTF
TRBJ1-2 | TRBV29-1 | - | CSVGEHYGYTF
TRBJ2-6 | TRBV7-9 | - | CASSLEWWGSGANVLTF
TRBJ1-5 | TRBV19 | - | CASSPRGDNYQPQHF
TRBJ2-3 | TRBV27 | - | CASSLDGSSTDTQYF
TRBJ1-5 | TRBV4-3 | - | CASRGTHASNQPQHF
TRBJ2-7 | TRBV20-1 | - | CSARTAYEQYF
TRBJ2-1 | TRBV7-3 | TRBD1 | CASSYGQGYEQFF
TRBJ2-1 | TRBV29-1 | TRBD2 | CSARGGSYNEQFF
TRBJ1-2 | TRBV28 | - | CASSSGGGYTF
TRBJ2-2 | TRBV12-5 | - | CASGSSAASGELFF
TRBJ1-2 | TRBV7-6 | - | CASSLEALDDRGYTF
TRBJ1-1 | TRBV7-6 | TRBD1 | CASSFWQGAGNTEAFF
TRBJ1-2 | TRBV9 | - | CASSVAQGGYGYTF
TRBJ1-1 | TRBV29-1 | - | CSAHGGRMNTEAFF
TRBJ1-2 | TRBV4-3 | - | CASSQRGTPGYTF
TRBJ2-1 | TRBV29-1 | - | CSVGVGGGSEQFF
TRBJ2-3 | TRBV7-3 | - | CASSLNPNTDTQYF
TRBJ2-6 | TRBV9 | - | CASSVGVGWRTGANVLTF
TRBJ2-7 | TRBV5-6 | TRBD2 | CASSWKTSGGRNEQYF
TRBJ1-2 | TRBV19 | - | CASMPVGPGRDYGYTF
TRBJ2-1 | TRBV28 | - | CASSLGGEQFF